Listed below are T cell receptor beta chains from one sample, sequenced in a study of cytomegalovirus exposure and HLA in healthy donors. TCRdb's copy holds only in-frame clones and misses some; the assay was immunoSEQ multiplex PCR. Of fewer than 150,000 clones in the sample, around 87% were seen once. Sequencing was done on a sample of PBMCs. These receptors were collected from a man aged 18 to 29 in good health and CMV-seropositive. The CDR3 runs from the conserved cysteine through the conserved F or W. Each record gives: D gene, clone size, V gene, J gene, CDR3 protein, CDR3 DNA. A D gene is named only where the DNA matches it firmly. Where a row states a size, it is once, few, many or the class of an expanded clone; other rows omit it.

TRBD2	medium-sized	TRBV30	TRBJ2-5	CAGGVRETQYF	TGTGCCGGGGGGGTCCGGGAGACCCAGTACTTC
-	-	TRBV2	TRBJ2-1	CASSVLQYNEQFF	TGTGCCAGCAGTGTCCTGCAGTACAATGAGCAGTTCTTC
TRBD1	-	TRBV18	TRBJ2-3	CASSLLQTGARTDTQYF	TGTGCCAGCTCACTATTACAAACAGGGGCGAGGACAGATACGCAGTATTTT
-	-	TRBV6-1	TRBJ2-7	CATVKDIYEQYF	TGTGCCACGGTTAAAGACATCTACGAGCAGTACTTC
TRBD1	-	TRBV7-8	TRBJ2-7	CASSSDRGNEQYF	TGTGCCAGCAGCTCGGACAGGGGGAACGAGCAGTACTTC
-	-	TRBV15	TRBJ2-7	CATSRDPQQGEQYF	TGTGCCACCAGCAGAGACCCACAACAGGGCGAGCAGTACTTC
TRBD2	-	TRBV5-1	TRBJ2-1	CASSLTGGPFEQFF	TGCGCCAGCAGCTTAACGGGAGGGCCATTTGAGCAGTTCTTC
TRBD2	-	TRBV27	TRBJ2-1	CASNLVAGFHEQFF	TGTGCCAGCAACTTAGTAGCGGGGTTCCATGAGCAGTTCTTC
-	-	TRBV19	TRBJ1-1	CASSIRRAMNTEAFF	TGTGCCAGTAGTATCCGCAGGGCCATGAACACTGAAGCTTTCTTT
TRBD2	-	TRBV5-4	TRBJ2-3	CASSGTSGGTDTQYF	TGTGCCAGCAGCGGGACTAGCGGGGGCACAGATACGCAGTATTTT
TRBD1	-	TRBV6-5	TRBJ1-2	CASRPTGGGYGYTF	TGTGCCAGCAGACCAACAGGGGGAGGGTATGGCTACACCTTC
TRBD1	-	TRBV13	TRBJ1-2	CASSHRDRDLYGYTF	TGTGCCAGCAGCCACCGGGACAGGGATCTCTATGGCTACACCTTC
-	-	TRBV30	TRBJ2-7	CAWSIGSYEQYF	TGTGCCTGGAGTATCGGTTCCTACGAGCAGTACTTC
TRBD2	-	TRBV6-6	TRBJ2-1	CASRSSGGYNEQFF	TGTGCCAGCCGATCTAGCGGGGGGTACAATGAGCAGTTCTTC
TRBD2	-	TRBV5-1	TRBJ2-1	CASSLVGGRASGYNEQFF	TGCGCCAGCAGCTTGGTCGGCGGGAGGGCCTCGGGATACAATGAGCAGTTCTTC
-	-	TRBV2	TRBJ1-2	CASSDGRLSYGYTF	TGTGCCAGCAGTGATGGCAGGCTCTCCTATGGCTACACCTTC
TRBD1	-	TRBV4-1	TRBJ1-1	CASSQGDRADTEAFF	TGCGCCAGCAGCCAAGGGGACAGGGCGGACACTGAAGCTTTCTTT
TRBD2	-	TRBV7-3	TRBJ2-3	CASSFSSGRCTDTQYF	TGTGCCAGCAGCTTCTCTAGCGGGAGATGCACAGATACGCAGTATTTT
TRBD2	once	TRBV25-1	TRBJ2-3	CASSNNDLTSGSTDTQYF	TGTGCCAGCAGTAACAATGACTTGACTAGCGGGAGCACAGATACGCAGTATTTT
TRBD2	-	TRBV7-3	TRBJ2-1	CASSLGLGGNEQFF	TGTGCCAGCAGCTTAGGACTAGGCGGGAATGAGCAGTTCTTC
-	many	TRBV7-6	TRBJ2-7	CASSLGGRSEQYF	TGTGCCAGCAGCTTAGGGGGCAGGAGCGAGCAGTACTTC
-	-	TRBV19	TRBJ2-7	CASSMAGWGYEQYF	TGTGCCAGTAGTATGGCGGGATGGGGTTACGAGCAGTACTTC
TRBD1	-	TRBV14	TRBJ1-2	CASSQVGRGHGYTF	TGTGCCAGCAGCCAAGTGGGCAGGGGGCATGGCTACACCTTC
TRBD2	-	TRBV7-8	TRBJ2-3	CASSLLAGSTDTQYF	TGTGCCAGCAGCTTACTAGCGGGGAGCACAGATACGCAGTATTTT
TRBD2	-	TRBV30	TRBJ2-5	CASGTRFSKGTQYF	TGTGCCTCCGGGACTAGATTTTCTAAAGGGACCCAGTACTTC
TRBD1	-	TRBV9	TRBJ2-7	CASAAGTGDYEQYF	TGTGCCAGCGCCGCCGGGACAGGGGACTACGAGCAGTACTTC
-	-	TRBV10-3	TRBJ1-2	CAISDGANYGYTF	TGTGCCATCAGCGACGGGGCTAACTATGGCTACACCTTC
TRBD2	-	TRBV5-1	TRBJ2-3	CASRSAPSLAGERDTQYF	TGCGCCAGCAGGTCCGCCCCCTCCCTAGCGGGAGAAAGAGATACGCAGTATTTT
TRBD1	-	TRBV9	TRBJ2-7	CASSVLTGGRDEQYF	TGTGCCAGCAGCGTCCTAACAGGGGGGAGAGACGAGCAGTACTTC
TRBD1	-	TRBV14	TRBJ1-3	CASSEQGYSGNTIYF	TGTGCCAGCAGCGAACAGGGGTACTCTGGAAACACCATATATTTT
-	-	TRBV11-3	TRBJ2-7	CASSLRLPYEQYF	TGTGCCAGCAGCTTGCGTTTACCCTACGAGCAGTACTTC
TRBD1	-	TRBV2	TRBJ2-7	CASNRWDRSSYEQYF	TGTGCCAGCAACCGATGGGACAGGAGCTCCTACGAGCAGTACTTC
TRBD1	once	TRBV6-1	TRBJ1-6	CASSEIRGRHGSPLHF	TGTGCCAGCAGTGAAATCAGGGGGCGCCATGGTTCACCCCTCCACTTT
TRBD2	-	TRBV18	TRBJ2-1	CASSPFGSGVNNNEQFF	TGTGCCAGCTCACCATTCGGGAGCGGGGTTAATAACAATGAGCAGTTCTTC
-	-	TRBV27	TRBJ2-7	CASSLGQGFEQYF	TGTGCCAGCAGTTTAGGGCAGGGTTTCGAGCAGTACTTC
-	-	TRBV5-1	TRBJ2-2	CASSLSGLNTGELFF	TGCGCCAGCAGCTTGAGTGGCCTTAACACCGGGGAGCTGTTTTTT
TRBD2	-	TRBV10-2	TRBJ2-7	CASAKYGLAENYEQYF	TGCGCCAGCGCGAAATATGGACTAGCGGAGAACTACGAGCAGTACTTC
-	-	TRBV5-4	TRBJ1-4	CASSNRDSEKLFF	TGTGCCAGCAGCAACCGGGACTCTGAAAAACTGTTTTTT
-	-	TRBV6-4	TRBJ2-2	CASSADSPDNTGELFF	TGTGCCAGCAGCGCCGACTCCCCGGATAACACCGGGGAGCTGTTTTTT
-	once	TRBV10-3	TRBJ1-5	CAISGSQDQPQHF	TGTGCCATCAGTGGAAGCCAGGATCAGCCCCAGCATTTT
-	-	TRBV2	TRBJ1-4	CASAAGDRWNEKLFF	TGTGCCAGCGCCGCCGGTGACAGGTGGAATGAAAAACTGTTTTTT
-	-	TRBV4-2	TRBJ2-7	CASSQQGISYEQYF	TGTGCCAGCAGCCAACAGGGAATCTCCTACGAGCAGTACTTC
TRBD2	-	TRBV7-9	TRBJ2-7	CASSAGLAGPYEQYF	TGTGCCAGCAGCGCGGGACTAGCGGGGCCCTACGAGCAGTACTTC
TRBD1	-	TRBV5-4	TRBJ2-1	CASSKGQPGNEQFF	TGTGCCAGCAGCAAGGGACAGCCGGGGAATGAGCAGTTCTTC
TRBD1	-	TRBV27	TRBJ1-5	CASNPQGALQPQHF	TGTGCCAGCAACCCACAGGGGGCTCTTCAGCCCCAGCATTTT
-	-	TRBV10-1	TRBJ1-1	CASSEREITEAFF	TGCGCCAGCAGTGAGCGGGAGATCACTGAAGCTTTCTTT
TRBD1	-	TRBV5-1	TRBJ2-2	CASSPTGEGGELFF	TGCGCCAGCAGCCCGACAGGGGAAGGCGGGGAGCTGTTTTTT